This T cell receptor (beta chain) comes out of a study of persistence of HIV-infected CD4 T cells. The stimulus was an HIV-1 Gag 15-mer peptide pool, 1 ug/peptide/mL. Sorted nonresponding memory CD4+ T cells were CD40L-negative, CD69-negative, CD45RO-high. Donors were HIV-1-infected adults who began suppressive ART during chronic infection. Turning to this clone: Its target is not known. Sequence at one end of the junction differs from germline and may be a read error.

Sequencing used immunoSEQ version 4 in survey mode. TCRdb's table, derived via immunoSEQ multiplex PCR, lists solely in-frame clones and lacks some. The profile shows about 43,000 clones, about four fifths of them singletons. Germline CDR1 SGHRS, CDR2 YFSETQ. The CDR3 runs 16 residues. This rearrangement joins TRBV5-1 to TRBJ2-2; D is possibly TRBD1 (6 bases). This receptor was taken from an adult man with HIV who was CMV-seropositive. Sequenced material: CD4+ T cells sorted from PBMCs after approximately 20-hour stimulation, taken from a patient who received antiretroviral therapy. The CDR3 region has the DNA TGCGCCAGCAGTTTGGCCCGGGACACCATCACCGGGGAGCTGTTTTTT. This codes for CASSLARDTITGELFF.